These T cell receptor beta chains were read from a single sample in a study of T-cell reconstitution after alpha-beta-depleted transplantation in children. MiXCR, applied by TCRdb to the PCR reads, yields one record per CDR3 protein. The table has 610,000 or so distinct CDR3 sequences, 27% seen once. This sample comprised PBMCs, obtained before TCRalphabeta/CD19-depleted stem cell transplant. Source of these receptors: a boy under three years old with Wiskott-Aldrich syndrome, due to receive a stem cell transplant. Both conserved end residues are part of each CDR3. A D gene is named only where the DNA matches it firmly. A row's size may be missing; if present it is once, few, many or a size class.

d_call	clone_size	v_call	j_call	cdr3_aa	cdr3_nt
TRBD1	-	TRBV24-1	TRBJ2-1	CATSDERGTGNEQFF	TGTGCCACCAGTGATGAAAGGGGGACAGGCAATGAGCAGTTCTTC
TRBD1	few	TRBV5-5	TRBJ2-5	CASSLEYAGTGEETQYF	TGTGCCAGCAGCTTGGAATACGCCGGGACAGGGGAAGAGACCCAGTACTTC
TRBD1	-	TRBV27	TRBJ1-3	CASSPMDRGTGNTIYF	TGTGCCAGCAGCCCCATGGACAGGGGAACTGGAAACACCATATATTTT
-	-	TRBV11-2	TRBJ2-3	CASSRLANLYTDTQYF	TGTGCCAGCAGCCGCCTAGCGAACCTATACACAGATACGCAGTATTTT
TRBD2	-	TRBV14	TRBJ2-1	CASSQDPAGGFYNEQFF	TGTGCCAGCAGCCAAGATCCAGCGGGAGGCTTCTACAATGAGCAGTTCTTC
-	-	TRBV20-1	TRBJ1-4	CSASRGDPRNKLFF	TGCAGTGCTAGTCGGGGTGATCCCCGCAACAAACTGTTTTTT
TRBD1	few	TRBV28	TRBJ2-5	CASTRTGIPFVETQYF	TGTGCCTCTACTCGGACAGGGATACCCTTCGTGGAGACCCAGTACTTC
-	few	TRBV6-2/TRBV6-3	TRBJ2-1	CASSGRLVSTYNEQFF	TGTGCCAGCAGTGGCCGACTAGTGAGTACGTACAATGAGCAGTTCTTC
-	-	TRBV19	TRBJ2-7	CASSSSGPTYEQYF	TGTGCCAGTAGCTCCAGCGGGCCAACCTACGAGCAGTACTTC
-	-	TRBV6-1	TRBJ2-7	CASSEPPGFRSYEQYF	TGTGCCAGCAGTGAACCGCCCGGTTTTCGGTCCTACGAGCAGTACTTC
TRBD2	-	TRBV18	TRBJ2-1	CASSPPGTRSEQFF	TGTGCCAGCTCACCACCGGGGACTAGAAGTGAGCAGTTCTTC
TRBD2	-	TRBV10-3	TRBJ2-3	CAISKLAGGFLVWTDTQYF	TGTGCCATCAGTAAACTAGCGGGAGGTTTCTTGGTATGGACAGATACGCAGTATTTT
TRBD2	few	TRBV9	TRBJ2-1	CASSVGTSVHNEQFF	TGTGCCAGCAGCGTGGGGACTAGCGTACACAATGAGCAGTTCTTC
TRBD2	-	TRBV6-1	TRBJ2-7	CASSRTSDPYEQYF	TGTGCCAGCAGTCGGACTAGCGACCCCTACGAGCAGTACTTC
TRBD2	few	TRBV20-1	TRBJ2-5	CSALAGGEETQYF	TGCAGTGCTCTAGCGGGAGGGGAGGAGACCCAGTACTTC
-	-	TRBV10-3	TRBJ1-1	CAISDRTNTEAFF	TGTGCCATCAGTGACAGGACAAACACTGAAGCTTTCTTT
TRBD2	-	TRBV15	TRBJ2-5	CATSMGGKETQYF	TGTGCCACCTCAATGGGGGGGAAAGAGACCCAGTACTTC
-	-	TRBV5-1	TRBJ2-1	CASSLALQGWEQFF	TGCGCCAGCAGCTTGGCTCTCCAGGGTTGGGAGCAGTTCTTC
TRBD1	few	TRBV5-1	TRBJ2-2	CASSFLSRGHAGELFF	TGCGCCAGCAGCTTCTTGTCCAGGGGGCACGCCGGGGAGCTGTTTTTT
TRBD1	-	TRBV5-1	TRBJ1-1	CASSLRGTALQTEAFF	TGCGCCAGCAGCTTGAGGGGGACAGCCCTCCAGACTGAAGCTTTCTTT
TRBD2	-	TRBV18	TRBJ2-7	CASSPLEASGIHEQYF	TGTGCCAGCTCACCATTGGAGGCTAGCGGGATTCACGAGCAGTACTTC
TRBD1	-	TRBV5-1	TRBJ2-1	CASSTERTGGKYNEQFF	TGCGCCAGCAGCACCGAACGTACAGGGGGAAAATACAATGAGCAGTTCTTC
-	-	TRBV5-1	TRBJ2-1	CASSLGLLYNEQFF	TGCGCCAGCAGCTTGGGACTCCTTTACAATGAGCAGTTCTTC
-	-	TRBV7-3	TRBJ2-5	CASSLSEEETQYF	TGTGCCAGCAGCTTAAGTGAAGAAGAGACCCAGTACTTC
-	-	TRBV3-1	TRBJ2-3	CASSQAASSNTQYF	TGTGCCAGCAGCCAGGCGGCTAGCAGCAATACGCAGTATTTT
-	-	TRBV11-2	TRBJ1-1	CASSLLSGLAFF	TGTGCCAGCAGCTTACTCTCAGGGTTAGCTTTCTTT
-	few	TRBV3-1	TRBJ2-7	CASSQDPRGYEQYF	TGTGCCAGCAGCCAAGATCCGAGGGGGTACGAGCAGTACTTC
TRBD1	-	TRBV3-1	TRBJ1-3	CASSHGTVSGNTIYF	TGTGCCAGCAGCCACGGGACAGTCTCTGGAAACACCATATATTTT
-	-	TRBV20-1	TRBJ2-5	CSARPHGMQETQYF	TGCAGTGCTAGACCCCACGGGATGCAAGAGACCCAGTACTTC
-	-	TRBV5-1	TRBJ2-3	CASSLGTTGPDTQYF	TGCGCCAGCAGCTTGGGGACTACAGGGCCAGATACGCAGTATTTT
-	few	TRBV7-3	TRBJ2-2	CASSLYVYTGELFF	TGTGCCAGCAGCTTATATGTGTATACCGGGGAGCTGTTTTTT
TRBD2	few	TRBV28	TRBJ2-1	CASRGTSGSPVYNEQFF	TGTGCCAGCAGGGGGACTAGCGGGAGCCCCGTCTACAATGAGCAGTTCTTC
TRBD1	few	TRBV5-1	TRBJ1-5	CASSFPRDRRHTNQPQHF	TGCGCCAGCAGCTTCCCACGGGACAGGCGACATACTAATCAGCCCCAGCATTTT
-	few	TRBV4-2	TRBJ2-1	CASSHLILSAMNPFYNEQFF	TGTGCCAGCAGCCACCTAATTCTTAGCGCAATGAACCCATTTTACAATGAGCAGTTCTTC
TRBD1	many	TRBV12-3/TRBV12-4	TRBJ1-5	CASSMGDRGAQPQHF	TGTGCCAGCAGTATGGGGGACAGGGGTGCGCAGCCCCAGCATTTT
TRBD2	few	TRBV5-1	TRBJ2-3	CASKLAGVGDTQYF	TGCGCCAGCAAACTAGCGGGAGTAGGAGATACGCAGTATTTT
-	few	TRBV5-1	TRBJ2-2	CASSLSGVNTGELFF	TGCGCCAGCAGCTTGTCGGGAGTAAACACCGGGGAGCTGTTTTTT
TRBD2	many	TRBV5-1	TRBJ2-3	CASSLTGGGTDTQYF	TGCGCCAGCAGCTTGACGGGAGGCGGCACAGATACGCAGTATTTT
TRBD2	-	TRBV24-1	TRBJ2-6	CAQRGGLSSGANVLTF	TGTGCCCAAAGGGGAGGGTTAAGCTCTGGGGCCAACGTCCTGACTTTC
TRBD2	-	TRBV20-1	TRBJ2-5	CSARQGPGGETQYF	TGCAGTGCTAGACAAGGACCGGGAGGGGAGACCCAGTACTTC
-	few	TRBV5-1	TRBJ2-1	CASSPGGGDSSGEQFF	TGCGCCAGCAGCCCGGGTGGGGGAGATTCTTCCGGTGAGCAGTTCTTC
TRBD1	-	TRBV12-3/TRBV12-4	TRBJ2-1	CASSLSQGLNEQFF	TGTGCCAGCAGTCTGTCACAGGGGTTAAATGAGCAGTTCTTC
-	-	TRBV12-3/TRBV12-4	TRBJ2-5	CASSLKRRETQYF	TGTGCCAGCAGTTTAAAGAGGAGGGAGACCCAGTACTTC
TRBD1	-	TRBV5-1	TRBJ1-1	CASSSEVQGAWDTEAFF	TGCGCCAGCAGCTCAGAAGTACAGGGGGCGTGGGACACTGAAGCTTTCTTT
-	-	TRBV28	TRBJ2-2	CASSWVYTGELFF	TGTGCCAGCAGTTGGGTTTACACCGGGGAGCTGTTTTTT
TRBD2	-	TRBV3-1	TRBJ2-5	CASSQEKLAGKGGTQYF	TGTGCCAGCAGCCAAGAAAAACTAGCGGGAAAAGGAGGGACCCAGTACTTC
-	-	TRBV7-6	TRBJ2-3	CASSLGVGVGSDTQYF	TGTGCCAGCAGCTTAGGGGTCGGGGTGGGGTCCGATACGCAGTATTTT
-	few	TRBV5-1	TRBJ1-6	CASSLVGDSSPLHF	TGCGCCAGCAGCCTGGTCGGCGACAGTTCACCCCTCCACTTT
-	few	TRBV6-5	TRBJ2-2	CASSYDPSPNTGELFF	TGTGCCAGCAGTTACGATCCTTCTCCGAACACCGGGGAGCTGTTTTTT
-	-	TRBV5-6	TRBJ2-7	CASSVDPDYEQYF	TGTGCCAGCAGCGTGGACCCCGACTACGAGCAGTACTTC
TRBD1	few	TRBV12-3/TRBV12-4	TRBJ1-2	CASSLGTGTYGYTF	TGTGCCAGCAGTCTAGGGACAGGGACCTATGGCTACACCTTC
-	-	TRBV5-1	TRBJ2-3	CASSLELASTDTQYF	TGCGCCAGCAGCTTGGAGCTGGCTAGCACAGATACGCAGTATTTT
-	few	TRBV5-1	TRBJ2-1	CASSLGANIEQFF	TGCGCCAGCAGCTTGGGGGCTAATATTGAGCAGTTCTTC
-	-	TRBV5-4	TRBJ2-5	CASSLAASAYQETQYF	TGTGCCAGCAGCTTGGCGGCTAGCGCCTACCAAGAGACCCAGTACTTC
-	few	TRBV12-3/TRBV12-4	TRBJ2-4	CASRTQGSSNIQYF	TGTGCCAGCAGAACCCAGGGGTCGTCAAACATTCAGTACTTC